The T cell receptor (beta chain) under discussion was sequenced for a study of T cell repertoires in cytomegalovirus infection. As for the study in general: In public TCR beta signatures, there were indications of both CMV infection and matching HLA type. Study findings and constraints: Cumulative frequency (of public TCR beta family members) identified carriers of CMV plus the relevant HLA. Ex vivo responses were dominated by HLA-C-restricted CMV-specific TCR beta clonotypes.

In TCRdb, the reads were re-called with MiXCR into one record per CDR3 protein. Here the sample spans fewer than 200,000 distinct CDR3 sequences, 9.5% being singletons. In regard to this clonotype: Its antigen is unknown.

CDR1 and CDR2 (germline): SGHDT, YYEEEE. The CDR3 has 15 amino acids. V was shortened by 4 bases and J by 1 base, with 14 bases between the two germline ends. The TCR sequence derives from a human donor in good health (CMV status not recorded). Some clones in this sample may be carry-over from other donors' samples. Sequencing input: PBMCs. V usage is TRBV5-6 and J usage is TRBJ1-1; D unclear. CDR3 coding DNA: TGTGCCAGCAGCCTCGGACGGCAGCCGAACACTGAAGCTTTCTTT. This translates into CASSLGRQPNTEAFF.